This TCR beta chain came from a study of blood T cell repertoires in COVID-19. Study information: Sites in the United States, Italy and Spain provided acute and convalescent COVID-19 samples. The analysed material was cDNA or gDNA that came from T cells, B-cell-depleted T cells, or PBMCs.

The V gene lost 2 bases and the J gene lost 7 bases, with 13 bases spanning the gap. The CDR3 sequence is 13 residues long. Germline V gene data show CDR1 as SGHDT and CDR2 as YYEEEE. Authors' data handling: Amplification of reference gene primers was used by the study to estimate nucleated cell counts. The method was immunoSEQ multiplex PCR; TCRdb's version includes in-frame clones alone and lacks a portion of them. D and trimming come from the DNA, and the V and J calls and clone size come from that table. Here the sample spans under 200,000 clones, around 83% being singletons. The receptor's source is a woman aged 30 to 39 who had been exposed to COVID-19. The rearrangement uses TRBV5-6 and TRBJ2-7, with D tentatively TRBD1 (5 bases). Material for sequencing was PBMCs or T cells enriched from blood (not recorded which). CDR3 nucleotides: TGTGCCAGCAGCTTATTTCAGGGTGCGGAGCAGTACTTC. Its translation is CASSLFQGAEQYF.